This TCR beta chain appears in the sequencing data of a study of early T cells in non-severe SARS-CoV-2 infection. Turning to the study itself: Sequencing was performed on bulk RNA from unsorted whole blood, leaving chains unpaired. Study observations and caveats: VDJdb-based matching was biased toward anti-spike CD8 responses and missed private and CD4 specificities.

Turning to this clonotype: No antigen is known for it.

cDNA molecules, individually, were tagged with unique molecular identifiers. TCRdb passed the 5' RACE reads through MiXCR, listing each CDR3 protein once. The table has tens of thousands of distinct CDR3 sequences, about a tenth seen once. The TCR comes from an adult who was a healthcare worker with PCR-confirmed SARS-CoV-2 infection or an uninfected control (not recorded which). The specimen was whole blood.

CDR3 protein: CASSQGGAGELFF. CDR3 DNA: TGTGCCAGCAGCCAAGGAGGTGCGGGGGAGCTGTTTTTT. The rearrangement uses TRBV3-1 and TRBJ2-2; D is unresolved. Between the trimmed V and J ends, which lost 1 base and 8 bases, there was a span of 8 bases. The CDR3 loop spans 13 amino acids. Germline CDR1 reads LGHDT; CDR2 reads YNNKEL (reference sequence).